A selection of T cell receptor beta chains follows, all from one sample in a study of shared clonotypes between healthy human individuals. TCRdb's table, derived via immunoSEQ multiplex PCR, lists solely in-frame clones and lacks some. This table holds around 690,000 clones, 90% found once. The sample was memory CD8+ T cells from PBMCs. The receptors derive from a man aged 18 to 29 in good health. Some clones in this sample may be carry-over from other donors' samples. Both conserved end residues are part of each CDR3. D genes are given only for firm matches. The size of a clone is reported for some rows only, either as once, few or many, or as a class for expanded clones.

j_gene: TRBJ2-2; v_gene: TRBV7-7; abundance: -; d_gene: TRBD1; CDR3nt: TGTGCCAGCAGCTGGGGACAGGGGATGGGCGGGGAGCTGTTTTTT; CDR3aa: CASSWGQGMGGELFF
j_gene: TRBJ2-5; v_gene: TRBV11-1; abundance: -; d_gene: -; CDR3nt: TGTGCCAGCAGCTTAGGTAGAGTCGGGGAGACCCAGTACTTC; CDR3aa: CASSLGRVGETQYF
j_gene: TRBJ1-1; v_gene: TRBV10-3; abundance: -; d_gene: -; CDR3nt: TGTGCCATCAGTGAGTCGGTCGGATCGGGGCGCACTGAAGCTTTCTTT; CDR3aa: CAISESVGSGRTEAFF
j_gene: TRBJ2-2; v_gene: TRBV9; abundance: -; d_gene: -; CDR3nt: TGTGCCAGCAGCGTAGGACCTGTCAGCGGGGAGCTGTTTTTT; CDR3aa: CASSVGPVSGELFF
j_gene: TRBJ2-7; v_gene: TRBV19; abundance: -; d_gene: -; CDR3nt: TGTGCCAGTAGTATGACCGACAGCAACTCCTACGAGCAGTACTTC; CDR3aa: CASSMTDSNSYEQYF
j_gene: TRBJ2-5; v_gene: TRBV27; abundance: -; d_gene: -; CDR3nt: TGTGCCAGCAGTTTATGGGCTAGCGAGGCGACCCAGTACTTC; CDR3aa: CASSLWASEATQYF
j_gene: TRBJ2-5; v_gene: TRBV14; abundance: -; d_gene: -; CDR3nt: TGTGCCAGCAGCCAAAGGCCCATGGGCAGGACAGAGACCCAGTACTTC; CDR3aa: CASSQRPMGRTETQYF
j_gene: TRBJ1-6; v_gene: TRBV30; abundance: once; d_gene: -; CDR3nt: TGTGCCTGGAGTTCAGGGCGATATTCACCCCTCCACTTT; CDR3aa: CAWSSGRYSPLHF
j_gene: TRBJ2-3; v_gene: TRBV12-1; abundance: -; d_gene: -; CDR3nt: TGTGCCAGCAGCTTTACGGCCCTCACAGATACGCAGTATTTT; CDR3aa: CASSFTALTDTQYF
j_gene: TRBJ2-2; v_gene: TRBV9; abundance: many; d_gene: TRBD1; CDR3nt: TGTGCCAGCAGCGTCAAGAGGGACAGGGAGAACACCGGGGAGCTGTTTTTT; CDR3aa: CASSVKRDRENTGELFF
j_gene: TRBJ1-2; v_gene: TRBV6-1; abundance: many; d_gene: TRBD1; CDR3nt: TGTGCCAGCAGACAAGGACAGGGGGTAGAATATGGCTACACCTTC; CDR3aa: CASRQGQGVEYGYTF
j_gene: TRBJ2-1; v_gene: TRBV27; abundance: -; d_gene: TRBD1; CDR3nt: TGTGCCAGCAGTTCCATCTGGGACAGCAATGAGCAGTTCTTC; CDR3aa: CASSSIWDSNEQFF
j_gene: TRBJ2-5; v_gene: TRBV21-1; abundance: -; d_gene: -; CDR3nt: TGTGCCAGCAGCAAAGAATGGACGGACGGACAAACGGAGACCCAGTACTTC; CDR3aa: CASSKEWTDGQTETQYF
j_gene: TRBJ1-1; v_gene: TRBV30; abundance: -; d_gene: -; CDR3nt: TGTGCCTGGAGTGTACGGGACTTTTTGAACACTGAAGCTTTCTTT; CDR3aa: CAWSVRDFLNTEAFF
j_gene: TRBJ1-2; v_gene: TRBV5-5; abundance: -; d_gene: -; CDR3nt: TGTGCCAGCAGCTCCCCCGGTCCAGACGGCTACACCTTC; CDR3aa: CASSSPGPDGYTF
j_gene: TRBJ1-2; v_gene: TRBV10-3; abundance: -; d_gene: TRBD1; CDR3nt: TGTGCCATCAGTGAGTACAGGGGTGGAAGTAACTATGGCTACACCTTC; CDR3aa: CAISEYRGGSNYGYTF
j_gene: TRBJ1-2; v_gene: TRBV28; abundance: once; d_gene: TRBD1; CDR3nt: TGTGCCAGCAGTTTGGCCTTAGGACAGGGGGACTATGGCTACACCTTC; CDR3aa: CASSLALGQGDYGYTF
j_gene: TRBJ2-7; v_gene: TRBV7-9; abundance: once; d_gene: -; CDR3nt: TGTGCCAGCAGCTTAATGGGGGTAACAGGGTCTTTCTACGAGCAGTACTTC; CDR3aa: CASSLMGVTGSFYEQYF
j_gene: TRBJ2-1; v_gene: TRBV15; abundance: -; d_gene: -; CDR3nt: TGTGCCACCAGCAGCGGGACTCCATCCTACAATGAGCAGTTCTTC; CDR3aa: CATSSGTPSYNEQFF
j_gene: TRBJ1-2; v_gene: TRBV27; abundance: -; d_gene: -; CDR3nt: TGTGCCAGCAGTACCATGGTTGACTCAGGCGTAGGCTACACCTTC; CDR3aa: CASSTMVDSGVGYTF
j_gene: TRBJ2-2; v_gene: TRBV9; abundance: -; d_gene: TRBD2; CDR3nt: TGTGCCAGCAGTGAAGTAGCGGGGCACACCGGGGAGCTGTTTTTT; CDR3aa: CASSEVAGHTGELFF
j_gene: TRBJ1-5; v_gene: TRBV6-5; abundance: -; d_gene: TRBD1; CDR3nt: TGTGCCAGCAGAAGCAACAGGGGTAGCAATCAGCCCCAGCATTTT; CDR3aa: CASRSNRGSNQPQHF
j_gene: TRBJ2-1; v_gene: TRBV12-5; abundance: -; d_gene: TRBD2; CDR3nt: TGTGCTAGTGGCACCGTAGCGGGAGCCTCCTACAATGAGCAGTTCTTC; CDR3aa: CASGTVAGASYNEQFF
j_gene: TRBJ2-1; v_gene: TRBV10-3; abundance: -; d_gene: TRBD2; CDR3nt: TGTGCCATCAGTGATCCGGGACTAGCGGGAGGGCCCCACAATGAGCAGTTCTTC; CDR3aa: CAISDPGLAGGPHNEQFF
j_gene: TRBJ2-7; v_gene: TRBV7-9; abundance: -; d_gene: TRBD2; CDR3nt: TGTGCCAGCAGGGGACTAGCGGGAGGGAGCTCCTACGAGCAGTACTTC; CDR3aa: CASRGLAGGSSYEQYF
j_gene: TRBJ2-1; v_gene: TRBV28; abundance: -; d_gene: -; CDR3nt: TGTGCCAGCAAGGTCCGCGGGGACTACAATGAGCAGTTCTTC; CDR3aa: CASKVRGDYNEQFF
j_gene: TRBJ1-3; v_gene: TRBV28; abundance: once; d_gene: -; CDR3nt: TGTGCCAGCAGTTCCGCGGGAAACACCATATATTTT; CDR3aa: CASSSAGNTIYF
j_gene: TRBJ1-2; v_gene: TRBV6-5; abundance: -; d_gene: -; CDR3nt: TGTGCCAGCAGCTCCGGGGGGGGTGAGGGCTACACCTTC; CDR3aa: CASSSGGGEGYTF
j_gene: TRBJ2-4; v_gene: TRBV7-9; abundance: once; d_gene: -; CDR3nt: TGTGCCAGCAGCCCGGGGGAGGGGGCCTCCAAAAACATTCAGTACTTC; CDR3aa: CASSPGEGASKNIQYF
j_gene: TRBJ2-5; v_gene: TRBV6-6; abundance: -; d_gene: -; CDR3nt: TGTGCCAGCAGTTACTCGACGGACCAAGAGACCCAGTACTTC; CDR3aa: CASSYSTDQETQYF
j_gene: TRBJ2-6; v_gene: TRBV5-1; abundance: -; d_gene: TRBD1; CDR3nt: TGCGCCAGCAGCTCAGGGGGCGCGGGGTCTGGGGCCAACGTCCTGACTTTC; CDR3aa: CASSSGGAGSGANVLTF
j_gene: TRBJ2-6; v_gene: TRBV4-3; abundance: -; d_gene: -; CDR3nt: TGCGCCAGCAGCCAAGATGGTGGTAGGGCCTCTGGGGCCAACGTCCTGACTTTC; CDR3aa: CASSQDGGRASGANVLTF
j_gene: TRBJ2-1; v_gene: TRBV29-1; abundance: -; d_gene: TRBD2; CDR3nt: TGCAGCGTTCCAGAGCTAGCGGGAGGGTCCTACAATGAGCAGTTCTTC; CDR3aa: CSVPELAGGSYNEQFF
j_gene: TRBJ1-2; v_gene: TRBV11-2; abundance: -; d_gene: TRBD1; CDR3nt: TGTGCCAGCAGCTCATCAGGGGGCTGGTATGGCTACACCTTC; CDR3aa: CASSSSGGWYGYTF
j_gene: TRBJ2-2; v_gene: TRBV4-3; abundance: many; d_gene: -; CDR3nt: TGCGCCAGCAGCCAAGATACAGGCAGGGAATACACCGGGGAGCTGTTTTTT; CDR3aa: CASSQDTGREYTGELFF
j_gene: TRBJ2-7; v_gene: TRBV16; abundance: -; d_gene: -; CDR3nt: TGTGCCAGCAGCGCCGCCGGGAGCTCCTACGAGCAGTACTTC; CDR3aa: CASSAAGSSYEQYF